These T cell receptor beta chains were read from a single sample in a study of regulatory T cells in long-lasting Graves disease. TCRdb analysed the multiplex PCR reads with MiXCR anew, one entry per CDR3 protein. Of 440,000 or so distinct CDR3 sequences detected, about 15% appear once; the ten largest clones hold over 15%. A further study also used this sample, focusing on T cells in Graves' hyperthyroidism and ophthalmopathy.

The starting material was peripheral blood mononuclear cells (PBMCs), obtained at new diagnosis, from a patient treated with antithyroid drugs. The origin of the receptors is a woman in her 30s with Graves disease. Both conserved end residues are part of each CDR3. A D gene is named only where the DNA matches it firmly. For some rows the clone size is stated as once, few or many, or as a class when expanded; others skip it.

D	size	J	V	DNA	CDR3
TRBD1	many	TRBJ2-7	TRBV3-1	TGTGCCAGCAGCTCCCACAGGGGGGAGCAGTACTTC	CASSSHRGEQYF
NA	NA	TRBJ1-1	TRBV2	TGTGCCAGCAGTAGGCAGGCTCGCAGGAACACTGAAGCTTTCTTT	CASSRQARRNTEAFF
NA	many	TRBJ2-7	TRBV11-1	TGTGCCAGCAGCCCTGTTCCTTACGAGCAGTACTTC	CASSPVPYEQYF
NA	NA	TRBJ1-2	TRBV10-3	TGTGCCATCAGTGATAGGGGGTACTATGGCTACACCTTC	CAISDRGYYGYTF
NA	few	TRBJ1-1	TRBV7-3	TGTGCCAGCAGCTCCACGACAGTCTCCACTGAAGCTTTCTTT	CASSSTTVSTEAFF
NA	few	TRBJ1-1	TRBV12-3/TRBV12-4	TGTGCCAGCAGTTTGTCCGTTAGGGGCACTGAAGCTTTCTTT	CASSLSVRGTEAFF
NA	few	TRBJ2-5	TRBV24-1	TGTGCCACCAGTCGAGAGGGGGGGCTGGAAGAGACCCAGTACTTC	CATSREGGLEETQYF
TRBD1	few	TRBJ2-3	TRBV29-1	TGCAGCGTAACCGGGACAGGGAGCGCAGATACGCAGTATTTT	CSVTGTGSADTQYF
NA	many	TRBJ2-7	TRBV6-1	TGTGCCACCCGGGAGATCTACGAGCAGTACTTC	CATREIYEQYF
NA	few	TRBJ1-4	TRBV19	TGTGCCAGTAGTATAGGGGGGGGACTGGCGACTGAAAAACTGTTTTTT	CASSIGGGLATEKLFF
NA	many	TRBJ1-1	TRBV2	TGTGCCAGCAGTGAGACGGGGGAGGGCACTGAAGCTTTCTTT	CASSETGEGTEAFF
TRBD2	many	TRBJ2-5	TRBV13	TGTGCCAGCAGCTTAAGGACTAGCGGGAGTGCGGGGGAGACCCAGTACTTC	CASSLRTSGSAGETQYF
TRBD2	few	TRBJ2-1	TRBV19	TGTGCCAGTAGTATGGGGAGGGCTAGCGGGAGGATTTACAATGAGCAGTTCTTC	CASSMGRASGRIYNEQFF
TRBD2	many	TRBJ2-1	TRBV27	TGTGCCAGCAGTTTAGCGGGGGGCGATGAGCAGTTCTTC	CASSLAGGDEQFF
NA	many	TRBJ2-3	TRBV28	TGTGCCAGCAGACCAGGGCTAAGAATTAGAGACAACACAGATACGCAGTATTTT	CASRPGLRIRDNTDTQYF
NA	NA	TRBJ2-3	TRBV20-1	TGCAGTGCTAGAGATCTAGCCAGAGGGGGAGATACGCAGTATTTT	CSARDLARGGDTQYF
TRBD2	many	TRBJ2-7	TRBV20-1	TGCAGTGCTAGCAGAGCCGTTAGCGGGAGAGTTGTCGACGAGCAGTACTTC	CSASRAVSGRVVDEQYF
NA	many	TRBJ1-6	TRBV28	TGTGCCAGCAGCCTGCCCTTCTCCCGTTATAATTCACCCCTCCACTTT	CASSLPFSRYNSPLHF
TRBD1	NA	TRBJ2-7	TRBV3-1	TGTGCCAGCAGCCACGACAGGGTGTCCTACGAGCAGTACTTC	CASSHDRVSYEQYF
NA	NA	TRBJ1-1	TRBV11-2	TGTGCCAGCAGCCTGCTAGGGGGAGAGATCGAGGGCACTGAAGCTTTCTTT	CASSLLGGEIEGTEAFF
NA	NA	TRBJ1-5	TRBV5-1	TGCGCCAGCAGCTTGGTGGGCGGACCGGATCAGCCCCAGCATTTT	CASSLVGGPDQPQHF
TRBD2	many	TRBJ2-3	TRBV6-1	TGTGCCAGCAGTGAAGGTCTAGCGGGACGCCTTACGCAGTATTTT	CASSEGLAGRLTQYF